This section outlines one T cell receptor (beta chain) sequence together with its context. Its antigen remains unknown. Busulfan-fludarabine conditioning, marrow transplant, and cyclophosphamide on days +3 and +4 were administered. These data belong to a study of T cells after posttransplantation cyclophosphamide. CDR3 length: 13 residues. Germline-derived CDR1 and CDR2 are SGHTA and FQGNSA. Unmatched junction bases numbered 6, after V lost 4 bases and J lost 7 bases. Clones were read by immunoSEQ multiplex PCR, and TCRdb kept only the in-frame ones, dropping some. The data show approximately 19,000 clones, about nine tenths seen once. Study conclusions and caveats: Later blood repertoires were often dominated by clones from the donor CD8+ memory compartment.

J is TRBJ2-5 and V is TRBV7-2; 7 positions match TRBD2. The receptor comes from a female patient in her thirties or forties who received an allogeneic stem cell transplant from a related donor, was CMV-positive, and had no GVHD. These T cells may partly come from the graft donor. Here the sequenced sample was PBMCs, taken after allogeneic stem cell transplant with posttransplant cyclophosphamide. Here the CDR3 DNA reads TGTGCCAGCAGCTCCGACCCGGGAGGGACCCAGTACTTC. Translated, it gives CASSSDPGGTQYF.